This T cell receptor beta chain was captured in a study of OX40 agonist ivuxolimab in advanced cancers. Trimming took 5 bases from V and 7 from J, leaving 12 bases between them. Germline V gene sequence: CDR1 MNHEY, CDR2 SMNVEV (reference sequence). There are 13 residues in the CDR3. Assay used: immunoSEQ multiplex PCR; TCRdb lists only in-frame clones, some missing. The data show 15,000 to 25,000 clones, with 75% to 85% seen just once and about 56% held by the top ten. The sample was CD4+ or CD8+ T cells sorted from blood, taken in a trial of the OX40 agonist ivuxolimab. V and J are TRBV27 and TRBJ1-5; D not certain. The receptor's source is an adult with an advanced solid tumor such as melanoma, head and neck, liver or kidney cancer. The CDR3 region is CASSGEGGQPQHF. CDR3 sequence (DNA): TGTGCCAGCAGTGGGGAGGGCGGACAGCCCCAGCATTTT.